These 27 T cell receptor beta chains share one sample of origin, sequenced in a study of blood T cell repertoires in COVID-19. Assay: immunoSEQ multiplex PCR; the TCRdb copy retains only in-frame clones and omits some. The sample lists about 440,000 clones; about 90% were seen once. The sequenced sample consisted of PBMCs or T cells enriched from blood (not recorded which). The receptors derive from a man younger than 35 who had recovered from COVID-19.

The V call is TRBV28, the J call TRBJ2-2; a weak D match, TRBD2 (5 bases). The V gene's germline CDR1 is MDHEN and CDR2 SYDVKM. V was clipped by 5 bases and J by 1 base, with 14 bases between them. The CDR3 sequence is 16 residues long. The CDR3 spells CASSQRSVQNTGELFF. As DNA, the CDR3 is TGTGCCAGCAGTCAACGTAGCGTCCAGAACACCGGGGAGCTGTTTTTT.

Only a few counts were recorded for this clone. The V and J genes are TRBV27 and TRBJ1-3; D is ambiguous. CDR3 length: 11 residues. The V end was cut by 11 bases, the J end by 4 bases, with 9 bases between. Germline V lookup: CDR1 MNHEY, CDR2 SMNVEV (reference sequence). The CDR3 protein is CAYVTGNTIYF. As DNA, the CDR3 is TGTGCCTACGTAACAGGAAACACCATATATTTT.

This chain joins TRBV29-1 and TRBJ2-7; 7 bases fit TRBD2. V trimming: 4 bases; J trimming: 5 bases; junction bases outside the gene matches: 5. The CDR3 runs 12 residues. CDR1 is SQVTM, CDR2 ANQGSEA, per germline. DNA of the CDR3: TGCAGCGTTGCCGCGGGAGTAGACGAGCAGTACTTC. Translated, it gives CSVAAGVDEQYF.

CDR3 residues: CASSWATGFGNQPQHF. CDR3 DNA: TGTGCCAGCAGCTGGGCTACAGGATTCGGCAATCAGCCCCAGCATTTT. The chain couples TRBV5-8 to TRBJ1-5; the D gene is possibly TRBD1 (5 bases). Trimming cost V 3 bases and J 2 bases, with 15 bases left between them. The CDR3 runs to 16 residues. Germline V lookup: CDR1 SGHTS, CDR2 YDEGEE.

This chain links TRBV18 with TRBJ1-1; 8 bases line up with TRBD1. The length of the CDR3 is 16 residues. The germline gives CDR1 KGHSH, CDR2 LQKENI. J lost 0 bases, V lost 3 bases, and 6 bases had no gene match. The CDR3 DNA reads as TGTGCCAGCTCACCGCAGACAGGGGTCATGAACACTGAAGCTTTCTTT. This codes for CASSPQTGVMNTEAFF.

This chain links TRBV28 with TRBJ1-5; tentatively, D is TRBD1 (5 bases). The V gene lost 6 bases and the J gene lost 5 bases, with 20 bases spanning the gap. Germline-derived CDR1 and CDR2 are MDHEN and SYDVKM. The length of the CDR3 is 16 residues. The CDR3 region has the DNA TGTGCCAGCAGCCCCCAAAGGCGACAGCCCTATCAGCCCCAGCATTTT. This encodes CASSPQRRQPYQPQHF.

The chain has TRBV19 and TRBJ1-4, with a possible D match to TRBD1 (5 bases). V lost 4 bases and J 2 bases, leaving 17 bases between the germline ends. CDR1 is LNHDA, CDR2 SQIVND, per germline (reference sequence). CDR3 size: 17 residues. CDR3 sequence reads: CASSTRAGTGTNEKLFF. Written as DNA, the CDR3 is TGTGCCAGTAGTACCCGCGCAGGGACTGGGACTAATGAAAAACTGTTTTTT.

This clone was recorded once. The chain carries TRBV19 and TRBJ1-3, with D possibly being TRBD1 (5 bases). Germline V gene sequence: CDR1 LNHDA, CDR2 SQIVND (reference sequence). The V end was cut by 6 bases, the J end by 0 bases, with 12 bases between. The CDR3 loop spans 15 amino acids. The CDR3 DNA sequence: TGTGCCAGTAGGAGAGACAGAAGCTCTGGAAACACCATATATTTT. It yields the protein CASRRDRSSGNTIYF.

This sequence joins TRBV5-4 and TRBJ2-7; D might be TRBD1 (6 bases). V shed 1 base and J shed 6 bases, with 11 bases lying between them. Germline V lookup: CDR1 SGHNT, CDR2 YYREEE (reference sequence). The CDR3 loop spans 13 amino acids. The CDR3 bases are TGTGCCAGCAGCTTGATGGGGGCCCCCGAGCAGTACTTC. Its protein is CASSLMGAPEQYF.

The J gene is TRBJ2-3, the V gene TRBV3-1 (or the pseudogene TRBV3-2), with 11 bases that match TRBD1. Germline values: CDR1 LGHDT, CDR2 YNNKEL (reference sequence). V was clipped by 4 bases and J by 5 bases; unmatched bases: 5. This CDR3 has 15 amino acids. This CDR3 is CASSPRDRGGDTQYF. The CDR3 DNA is TGTGCCAGCAGCCCCCGGGACAGGGGGGGAGATACGCAGTATTTT.

The J gene is TRBJ2-3, the V gene TRBV29-1, with 7 bases identical to TRBD2. Germline V gene data show CDR1 as SQVTM and CDR2 as ANQGSEA. This CDR3 is built from 15 residues. V shed 1 base, J shed 3 bases, and the junction held 7 bases outside the gene matches. CDR3 protein: CSVEVLAGETDTQYF. CDR3 DNA sequence: TGCAGCGTTGAAGTTTTGGCGGGAGAAACAGATACGCAGTATTTT.

V usage is TRBV19 and J usage is TRBJ1-1, with D unclear. The V gene lost 9 bases and the J gene lost 0 bases, with 14 bases spanning the gap. The CDR3 spans 14 residues. Germline CDR1 and CDR2: LNHDA and SQIVND (reference sequence). The DNA of the CDR3 is TGTGCCAGCAGCGGTGTAAGGTTGAACACTGAAGCTTTCTTT. Translated: CASSGVRLNTEAFF.

Comments on this clone: The sample contains more than one DNA sequence encoding this CDR3. This chain joins TRBV28 and TRBJ1-5; D not certain. Trimming stripped 2 bases from V and 3 bases from J, with 2 bases between. This CDR3 has 12 residues. Per germline, CDR1 MDHEN and CDR2 SYDVKM. DNA for the CDR3: TGTGCCAGCAGTTTACTCAATCAGCCCCAGCATTTT. This sequence encodes CASSLLNQPQHF.

This clone has just one count. The V call is TRBV5-5, the J call TRBJ1-4; a possible D gene is TRBD1 (6 bases). CDR1 SGHKS and CDR2 YYEKEE come from the germline V gene (reference sequence). CDR3 length equals 13 residues. V lost 1 base and J 8 bases, leaving 9 bases between the germline ends. CDR3 nucleotides: TGTGCCAGCAGCTTGAGAGGACAGGAAAAACTGTTTTTT. Translated, it gives CASSLRGQEKLFF. Together with reference TRBV5-5 and TRBJ1-4, the CDR3 gives the full variable domain: DAGVTQSPTHLIKTRGQQVTLRCSPISGHKSVSWYQQVLGQGPQFIFQYYEKEERGRGNFPDRFSARQFPNYSSELNVNALLLGDSALYLCASSLRGQEKLFFGSGTQLSVL.

This sequence joins TRBV3-1 (or the pseudogene TRBV3-2) and TRBJ1-2; 8 positions match TRBD1. The germline CDR1 and CDR2 sequences are LGHDT and YNNKEL (reference sequence). V lost 3 bases and J lost 4; bases outside the gene matches: 10. The CDR3 extends over 16 amino acids. The chain's CDR3 is CASSQVATGDSYGYTF. In nucleotides, the CDR3 is TGTGCCAGCAGCCAGGTCGCGACAGGGGATAGCTATGGCTACACCTTC.

This chain joins TRBV5-6 and TRBJ1-1; 8 nucleotides align to TRBD1. The V gene end was trimmed by 0 bases and the J gene end by 8 bases; junction bases not matched to a gene: 9. The V gene's germline CDR1 is SGHDT and CDR2 YYEEEE. This CDR3 comprises 15 residues. CDR3 protein: CASSLGMTGAREAFF. The CDR3 coding sequence is TGTGCCAGCAGCTTGGGTATGACAGGGGCCAGGGAAGCTTTCTTT.

The chain recombines TRBV2 with TRBJ1-3; 8 nucleotides line up with TRBD1. Germline values: CDR1 SNHLY, CDR2 FYNNEI. The J segment lost 4 bases and the V segment lost 8 bases, leaving 13 bases of the junction unmatched. CDR3 size: 16 residues. DNA of the CDR3: TGTGCCAGCCGGAGATTAGCGACAGGGGTGGGAAACACCATATATTTT. It codes for CASRRLATGVGNTIYF.

The chain carries TRBV28 and TRBJ1-1; 9 bases are a match to TRBD1. The CDR3 covers 16 residues. Germline trimming cut 3 bases from V and 2 bases from J; bases unmatched to any gene: 7. From germline, CDR1 is MDHEN and CDR2 SYDVKM. CDR3 in amino acids: CASSLEGQGFNTEAFF. The CDR3 DNA follows: TGTGCCAGCAGTTTGGAGGGACAGGGATTTAACACTGAAGCTTTCTTT.

The chain links TRBV11-2 to TRBJ2-7, with 12 bases lining up with TRBD2. CDR3 size: 15 residues. Germline CDR1 is SGHAT and CDR2 is FQNNGV. V lost 5 bases and J lost 3; bases outside the gene matches: 5. The CDR3: CASSAGLAGGYEQYF. The CDR3 bases are TGTGCCAGCAGCGCGGGACTAGCGGGTGGCTACGAGCAGTACTTC.

V and J are TRBV7-9 and TRBJ1-2; TRBD1 might be the D (5 bases). The CDR3 sequence is 12 residues long. Germline V lookup: CDR1 SEHNR, CDR2 FQNEAQ (reference sequence). V lost 2 bases to trimming and J lost 8 bases, with 9 bases between them. CDR3 protein: CASSLNGAGYTF. The CDR3 nucleotides read TGTGCCAGCAGCTTAAATGGGGCCGGCTACACCTTC. Filled out from reference TRBV7-9 and TRBJ1-2, the complete variable domain reads DTGVSQNPRHKITKRGQNVTFRCDPISEHNRLYWYRQTLGQGPEFLTYFQNEAQLEKSRLLSDRFSAERPKGSFSTLEIQRTEQGDSAMYLCASSLNGAGYTFGSGTRLTVV.

This chain joins TRBV7-8 and TRBJ2-7; TRBD2 agrees at 9 bases. The V and J ends lost 2 bases and 2 bases, in that order; junction bases with no gene match: 4. This CDR3 is 15 amino acids long. The germline CDR1 and CDR2 sequences are SGHVS and FQNEAQ. CDR3 DNA: TGTGCCAGCAGCTTACCGACTAGCGGAACCTACGAGCAGTACTTC. Protein: CASSLPTSGTYEQYF.

V usage is TRBV5-6 and J usage is TRBJ1-2; TRBD1 is a possible D gene (6 bases). The V gene's germline CDR1 is SGHDT and CDR2 YYEEEE. This CDR3 region has 13 residues. Trimming took 0 bases from V and 8 from J, leaving 11 bases between them. This CDR3 reads CASSLVGARGYTF. The CDR3 DNA follows: TGTGCCAGCAGCTTGGTGGGGGCCAGGGGCTACACCTTC.

Notes on this clone: Other DNA sequences in this specimen translate into the identical CDR3. The chain has TRBV5-4 and TRBJ2-3; the match to TRBD2 covers 9 bases. With V trimmed by 2 bases and J by 1 base, 2 bases remained unmatched. Germline V gene data show CDR1 as SGHNT and CDR2 as YYREEE (reference sequence). The CDR3 covers 15 residues. DNA for the CDR3: TGTGCCAGCAGCTTCCGACTAGCGGGCACAGATACGCAGTATTTT. This sequence encodes CASSFRLAGTDTQYF.

The chain links TRBV27 to TRBJ2-5; the D gene is possibly TRBD1 (6 bases). The CDR3 totals 14 residues. Germline loops: CDR1 MNHEY, CDR2 SMNVEV (reference sequence). With 6 bases removed from V and 5 bases from J, the gap between germline ends came to 16 bases. Here the CDR3 DNA reads TGTGCCAGCAGAACACACAGGGCGGGCGAGACCCAGTACTTC. This gives the protein CASRTHRAGETQYF.

The rearrangement uses TRBV7-2 and TRBJ2-4, with D maybe TRBD2 (6 bases). Germline CDR1 and CDR2: SGHTA and FQGNSA. The CDR3 loop spans 15 amino acids. Trimming took 5 bases from V and 8 from J, leaving 19 bases between them. The CDR3 sequence: CASSKGSGSDYIQYF. CDR3 DNA sequence: TGTGCCAGCAGCAAGGGTTCCGGGAGTGATTACATTCAGTACTTC.

The J gene is TRBJ2-5, the V gene TRBV5-1; 10 bases are a match to TRBD2. Losses at the gene ends were 1 base for V and 2 bases for J; bases not matched to a gene: 5. Germline V gives CDR1 SGHRS, CDR2 YFSETQ. CDR3 size: 16 residues. CDR3 nucleotides: TGCGCCAGCAGCTTGTCAACTAGCGGGGCGCAAGAGACCCAGTACTTC. Protein product: CASSLSTSGAQETQYF. The full variable domain, completed using reference TRBV5-1 and TRBJ2-5, is KAGVTQTPRYLIKTRGQQVTLSCSPISGHRSVSWYQQTPGQGLQFLFEYFSETQRNKGNFPGRFSGRQFSNSRSEMNVSTLELGDSALYLCASSLSTSGAQETQYFGPGTRLLVL.

J is TRBJ1-4 and V is TRBV19; D uncertain. The CDR3 has 16 amino acids. V was trimmed by 7 bases and J by 6 bases, leaving 21 bases between them. Germline CDR1 and CDR2: LNHDA and SQIVND (reference sequence). This chain's CDR3 is CASTTLGSGGYEKLFF. CDR3 nucleotides: TGTGCCAGTACCACCTTGGGCTCTGGTGGGTATGAAAAACTGTTTTTT. The whole variable domain, filled in from reference TRBV19 and TRBJ1-4, reads DGGITQSPKYLFRKEGQNVTLSCEQNLNHDAMYWYRQDPGQGLRLIYYSQIVNDFQKGDIAEGYSVSREKKESFPLTVTSAQKNPTAFYLCASTTLGSGGYEKLFFGSGTQLSVL.